Listed below are T cell receptor beta chains from one sample, sequenced in a study of blood T cells in healthy people across ages. TCRdb independently ran MiXCR on the 5' RACE reads; one entry per CDR3 protein. Of more than 650,000 distinct CDR3 sequences listed, 20% to 25% are singletons. What was sequenced was blood. The origin of the receptors is a man between 70 and 80 years old in good health. Each CDR3 is given with its conserved first and last residue. Fields, in order: clone size, V gene, CDR3 protein. Expanded clones are given a class, and other clones once, few, many or no size at all.

clone size: many
V gene: TRBV5-1
CDR3 protein: CASSLVGTQGAYSGANVLTF

clone size: few
V gene: TRBV12-3/TRBV12-4
CDR3 protein: CASRPSGGGYTF

clone size: .
V gene: TRBV18
CDR3 protein: CASSPAGVGNQPQHF

clone size: .
V gene: TRBV27
CDR3 protein: CASSDGQGGFYGYTF

clone size: .
V gene: TRBV6-2/TRBV6-3
CDR3 protein: CASIKGSQHGYTF

clone size: .
V gene: TRBV12-3/TRBV12-4
CDR3 protein: CASSFWREGADTQYF

clone size: .
V gene: TRBV7-3
CDR3 protein: CASSLSGTSGHNEQFF

clone size: many
V gene: TRBV5-1
CDR3 protein: CASSRDGLYNEQFF

clone size: .
V gene: TRBV20-1
CDR3 protein: CSARDFQRGNTDTQYF

clone size: .
V gene: TRBV11-2
CDR3 protein: CASSLDDETQYF

clone size: .
V gene: TRBV7-9
CDR3 protein: CASSLWRGGQETQYF

clone size: few
V gene: TRBV5-1
CDR3 protein: CASSLRRDYEQYF

clone size: few
V gene: TRBV2
CDR3 protein: CASSEEQTYQETQYF

clone size: few
V gene: TRBV5-1
CDR3 protein: CASSPTPHHEQYF

clone size: .
V gene: TRBV4-1
CDR3 protein: CASSTHGLTSNYGYTF

clone size: few
V gene: TRBV20-1
CDR3 protein: CSARLQGIGNIQYF

clone size: .
V gene: TRBV20-1
CDR3 protein: CSASGDRGGQETQYF

clone size: .
V gene: TRBV12-3/TRBV12-4
CDR3 protein: CASSFQIVRGLAGVPSYNEQFF

clone size: .
V gene: TRBV6-1
CDR3 protein: CASSETGPRTDTQYF

clone size: .
V gene: TRBV9
CDR3 protein: CASSVGVEMSYGYTF

clone size: .
V gene: TRBV29-1
CDR3 protein: CSGGSGTGGLFF

clone size: few
V gene: TRBV12-3/TRBV12-4
CDR3 protein: CASSLAGGYNYGYTF

clone size: few
V gene: TRBV6-6
CDR3 protein: CASSSDRSRLEQYF

clone size: .
V gene: TRBV28
CDR3 protein: CASSYDGTGLGETQYF

clone size: .
V gene: TRBV3-1
CDR3 protein: CASSLNSGTGELFF

clone size: few
V gene: TRBV27
CDR3 protein: CASIQGASENNEQFF

clone size: few
V gene: TRBV7-9
CDR3 protein: CASSFANQPQHF

clone size: .
V gene: TRBV12-3/TRBV12-4
CDR3 protein: CASTMGGGNQPQHF

clone size: .
V gene: TRBV7-6
CDR3 protein: CASSLARSSGNTIYF

clone size: many
V gene: TRBV7-2
CDR3 protein: CASSLEGLALDEQFF

clone size: few
V gene: TRBV29-1
CDR3 protein: CSVARISYNEQFF

clone size: .
V gene: TRBV19
CDR3 protein: CASSILSAGSDEQFF

clone size: .
V gene: TRBV20-1
CDR3 protein: CSARGGEERQPQHF

clone size: once
V gene: TRBV9
CDR3 protein: CASSPREQFF

clone size: few
V gene: TRBV29-1
CDR3 protein: CSTDARHYNEQFF

clone size: .
V gene: TRBV24-1
CDR3 protein: CATNDSGGLSDTQYF

clone size: few
V gene: TRBV7-3
CDR3 protein: CASSLEGGHGETQYF

clone size: few
V gene: TRBV29-1
CDR3 protein: CSVETGAVGNTIYF

clone size: .
V gene: TRBV16
CDR3 protein: CASSQSPRDSQYF

clone size: .
V gene: TRBV19
CDR3 protein: CASSILNEQFF

clone size: many
V gene: TRBV7-3
CDR3 protein: CASSSTGTSVNEQFF

clone size: .
V gene: TRBV18
CDR3 protein: CASSVDRVGNSPLHF